This T cell receptor beta chain came from a study of CD4 T cells in relation to SARS-CoV-2 and coronaviruses. The unexposed donors gave CD4+ T cells in about 2010-2019, prior to COVID-19. Naive and memory CD4+ T cells came from enriched cryopreserved PBMCs. Deep TCR-beta sequencing used DNA from uncultured naive and memory CD4+ T cells. Assay: immunoSEQ multiplex PCR; the TCRdb copy retains only in-frame clones and omits some. The sample has around 56,000 clones, just over 85% seen once. A word on this clone: Its specificity is unknown.

Germline lookup yields CDR1 MNHEY and CDR2 SMNVEV (reference sequence). V lost 1 base and J 7 bases, leaving 17 bases between the germline ends. The CDR3 length is 16 residues. Study-wide results and limits: The assay detects memory recall responses, not culture-primed primary responses. In around 63% of donors, memory CD4+ clonotypes crossrecognized SARS-CoV-2 and at least one common cold coronavirus spike.

Sequences were obtained from memory CD4+ T cells from PBMCs. The sequence came from a human donor in good health. The V gene is TRBV27, the J gene TRBJ2-1; D may be TRBD2 (5 bases). The CDR3 here is CASSLFVGARPNEQFF. Here the CDR3 DNA reads TGTGCCAGCAGTTTATTCGTGGGAGCTCGACCTAATGAGCAGTTCTTC.